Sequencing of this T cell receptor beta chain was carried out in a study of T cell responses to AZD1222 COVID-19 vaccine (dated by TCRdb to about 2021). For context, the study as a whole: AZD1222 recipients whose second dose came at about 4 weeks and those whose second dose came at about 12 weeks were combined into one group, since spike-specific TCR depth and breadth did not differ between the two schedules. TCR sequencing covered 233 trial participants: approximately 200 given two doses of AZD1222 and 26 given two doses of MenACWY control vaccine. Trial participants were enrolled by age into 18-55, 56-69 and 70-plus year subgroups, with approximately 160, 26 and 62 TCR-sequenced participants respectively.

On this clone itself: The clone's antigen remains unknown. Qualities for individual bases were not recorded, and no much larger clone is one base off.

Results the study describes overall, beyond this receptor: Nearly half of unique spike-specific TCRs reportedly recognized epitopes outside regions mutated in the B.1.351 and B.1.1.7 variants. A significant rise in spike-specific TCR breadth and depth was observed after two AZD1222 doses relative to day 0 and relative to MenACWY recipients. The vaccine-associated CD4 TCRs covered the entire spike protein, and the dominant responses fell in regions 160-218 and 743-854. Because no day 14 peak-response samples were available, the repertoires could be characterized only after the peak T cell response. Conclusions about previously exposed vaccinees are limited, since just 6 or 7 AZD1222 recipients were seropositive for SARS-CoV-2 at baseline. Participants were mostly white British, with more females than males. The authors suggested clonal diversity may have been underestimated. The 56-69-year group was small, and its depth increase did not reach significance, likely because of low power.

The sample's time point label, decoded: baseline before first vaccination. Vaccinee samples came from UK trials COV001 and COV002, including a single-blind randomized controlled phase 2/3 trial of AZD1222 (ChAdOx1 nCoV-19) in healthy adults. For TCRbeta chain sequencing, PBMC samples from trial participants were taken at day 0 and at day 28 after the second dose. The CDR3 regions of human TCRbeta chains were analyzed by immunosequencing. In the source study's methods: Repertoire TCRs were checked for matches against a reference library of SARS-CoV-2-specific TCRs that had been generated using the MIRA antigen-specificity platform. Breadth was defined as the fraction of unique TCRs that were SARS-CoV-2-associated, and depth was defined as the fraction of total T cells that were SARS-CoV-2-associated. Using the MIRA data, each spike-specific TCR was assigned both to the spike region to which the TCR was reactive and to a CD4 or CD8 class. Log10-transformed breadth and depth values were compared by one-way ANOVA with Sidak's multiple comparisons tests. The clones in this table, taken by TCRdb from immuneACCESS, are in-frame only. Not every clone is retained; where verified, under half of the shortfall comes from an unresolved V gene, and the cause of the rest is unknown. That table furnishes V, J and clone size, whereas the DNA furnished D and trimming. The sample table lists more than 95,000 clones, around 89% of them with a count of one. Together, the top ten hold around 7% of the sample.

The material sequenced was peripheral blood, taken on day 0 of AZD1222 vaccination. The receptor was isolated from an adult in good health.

In nucleotides, the sequence is TGCGCCAGCAGCCAAGTATCGGCCTTGAACAATGAGCAGTTCTTC. Translation gives CASSQVSALNNEQFF. The chain joins TRBV4-3 to TRBJ2-1; the D gene cannot be resolved reliably. The germline V gene sets CDR1 to LGHNA and CDR2 to YSLEER. V is clipped by 1 base and J by 5 bases, and the sequence between their germline boundaries is 12 bases long. From the cysteine up to the phenylalanine, the CDR3 has a length of 15 residues. Left in the record is the CDR3 DNA by itself, 45 bases read in frame from the first base.